This T cell receptor beta chain was profiled in a study of blood T cell repertoires in COVID-19. The CDR3 contains 15 residues. Trimming shortened V by 7 bases and J by 0 bases, and 14 bases separated the two germline ends. Germline CDR1 SGHDT, CDR2 YYEEEE. This clone was seen once. The repertoire was sequenced with immunoSEQ multiplex PCR; TCRdb's copy has only in-frame clones and lacks some. The table lists about 210,000 clones, almost 85% of them singletons. This chain connects TRBV5-6 to TRBJ1-3, with unresolved D. Sequenced sample: peripheral blood. The clonotype comes from a woman in her fifties or sixties with active or convalescent COVID-19. The CDR3 region has the DNA TGTGCCAGCGGTCTACAGCACCGCTCTGGAAACACCATATATTTT. As protein: CASGLQHRSGNTIYF.